This T cell receptor beta chain was identified in a study of T cell responses to AZD1222 COVID-19 vaccine. This clone was detected only once. Trimming stripped 0 bases from V and 7 bases from J, with 13 bases between. The CDR3 covers 14 residues. Germline V lookup: CDR1 MNHEY, CDR2 SVGAGI. Produced via immunoSEQ multiplex PCR; TCRdb's table is partial and in-frame only. The table includes about 120,000 clones, around nine tenths detected once. This material consisted of peripheral blood, taken on day 0 of AZD1222 vaccination. V is TRBV6-5 and J is TRBJ2-7; maybe TRBD1 (5 bases). The source of this sequence is an adult in good health. CDR3 sequence: CASSYSRRVREQYF. CDR3 nucleotide sequence: TGTGCCAGCAGTTACTCACGCAGGGTCAGGGAGCAGTACTTC.